This T cell receptor (beta chain) was captured in a study of cytomegalovirus exposure and HLA in healthy donors. For this clone: Other DNA sequences in this sample translate to the same CDR3.

V was clipped by 0 bases and J by 1 base, with 9 bases between them. CDR1 is SGDLS and CDR2 is YYNGEE in the germline V gene. The length of the CDR3 is 15 residues. Both 60 Vbeta primers and 13 Jbeta primers went into the PCR. Only in-frame clones appear in the TCRdb table, and some are missing; sequencing was by immunoSEQ multiplex PCR. In the table there are some 99,000 clones, around 73% of which are singletons. The rearrangement links TRBV9 to TRBJ2-3, with D tentatively TRBD2 (7 bases). This TCR was recovered from a man aged 35 to 55 in good health and CMV-seronegative. Sequenced: PBMCs. The CDR3 sequence: CASSVGGGRTDTQYF. The DNA of the CDR3 is TGTGCCAGCAGCGTAGGGGGGGGCCGCACAGATACGCAGTATTTT.